This T cell receptor (beta chain) was sequenced during a study of patients and donors after allogeneic stem cell transplantation. The CDR3 has 16 residues. Germline CDR1 is SGHTA and CDR2 is FQGNSA. Trimming cost V 1 base and J 5 bases, with 15 bases left between them. MiXCR, applied by TCRdb to the RT-PCR reads, yields one record per CDR3 protein. The sample carries almost 90,000 distinct CDR3 sequences, about 5% recorded once. This clonotype was observed at least ten times. The TCR originated in a human donor who was either an allogeneic HSCT recipient or a stem cell or donor lymphocyte infusion donor (not recorded which). It is not recorded whose cells these are; they may come from a transplant donor. Sequencing was done on a sample of blood, either unsorted or a sorted T cell fraction (not recorded which). The gene calls are TRBV7-2 and TRBJ2-1; D is possibly TRBD2 (6 bases). The CDR3 DNA reads TGTGCCAGCAGCTTAGGAAGGAGGGACCCCCACAATGAGCAGTTCTTC. Translating gives CASSLGRRDPHNEQFF.